Many counts were recorded for the clone carrying this T cell receptor (beta chain). The data are from a study of blood T cell repertoires in COVID-19. In the study overall: Specimens from acute and convalescent COVID-19 originated in the United States, Italy and Spain. PBMCs, B-cell-depleted T cells, or T cells were the source of the cDNA or gDNA that made up the material.

J was trimmed by 7 bases and V by 1 base; bases with no gene match: 9. CDR1 is MNHNS and CDR2 is SASEGT in the germline V gene. The CDR3 sequence is 15 residues long. Original methodology: Amplifying reference gene primers gave estimates of nucleated cell counts. This table comes from immunoSEQ multiplex PCR, and its TCRdb copy is limited to in-frame clones, with some not included. V, J and clone size reflect that table, while D and trimming were determined from the DNA. Among some 200,000 clones, around 91% were seen once, and the ten largest hold around 4.8%. Sequenced input: peripheral blood. The sequence was collected from a woman aged 35 to 49 with acute or convalescent COVID-19. This chain uses TRBV6-1 with TRBJ1-1, with 7 bases fitting TRBD1. The DNA of the CDR3 is TGTGCCAGCAGTGAAGGGGACGGGACAGCATTTGAAGCTTTCTTT. Translating gives CASSEGDGTAFEAFF.